In this sample, the clone carrying this T cell receptor beta chain turned up a few times. As yet, its antigen is unknown. These data originate in a study of CD8 T cells in ankylosing spondylitis. Regarding the study as a whole: In ankylosing spondylitis patients, matched synovial fluid reportedly showed significant enrichment of disease-linked clones. Disease-linked clones bore a CD8+ phenotype and were relatively rare in peripheral blood.

V lost 4 bases to trimming and J lost 8 bases, with 12 bases between them. Per the germline V gene, CDR1 is SGHRS and CDR2 is YFSETQ. The CDR3 is 12 amino acids. In making TCR beta libraries, quantitative 5'-RACE with molecular barcodes was used. From the 5' RACE reads, TCRdb called clonotypes with MiXCR, one entry per CDR3 protein. The sample includes 200,000 to 300,000 distinct CDR3 sequences, over 9.5% of them seen just once. The sequencing input was blood, either unsorted or a sorted T cell fraction (not recorded which). The receptor's source is a male donor with ankylosing spondylitis or in good health (not recorded which). The V call is TRBV5-1, the J call TRBJ2-5; D assignment may be TRBD1 or TRBD2 (6 bases each). The DNA for the CDR3 is TGCGCCAGCAGCCCCGAGGGGGGAACCCAGTACTTC. Encoded protein: CASSPEGGTQYF.